This TCR beta chain came from a study of response to subunit inactivated influenza vaccine. This clonotype was found a few times. Antigen: not known. Whole-study findings and limits: Every seasonal influenza vaccination brings in few new T cells, the authors suggested.

TCRdb re-called the RT-PCR reads through MiXCR, storing one row per CDR3 protein. The sample includes about 160,000 distinct CDR3 sequences, roughly 10% of them seen just once. V was pared by 2 bases and J by 6 bases, with 11 bases between. The germline V gene encodes CDR1 SGHVS and CDR2 FQNEAQ. The CDR3 is 13 residues long. Sequenced here: non-naive T cells sorted from PBMCs, sampled 40 to 50 days after vaccination. The rearrangement joins TRBV7-8 to TRBJ2-7, with a possible D match to TRBD2 (6 bases). The clonotype was recovered from a man aged 50-60 years who received an inactivated influenza vaccine. DNA for the CDR3: TGTGCCAGCAGCTTAAATAAGGGAGGCGAGCAGTACTTC. Residues: CASSLNKGGEQYF. The entire variable domain, with the rest obtained from reference TRBV7-8 and TRBJ2-7, is as follows: GAGVSQSPRYKVAKRGQDVALRCDPISGHVSLFWYQQALGQGPEFLTYFQNEAQLDKSGLPSDRFFAERPEGSVSTLKIQRTQQEDSAVYLCASSLNKGGEQYFGPGTRLTVT.